The clone carrying this T cell receptor beta chain was found a few times. What it binds is unknown. J gave up 7 bases and V 4 bases, and 10 bases lay outside the gene matches. In germline, CDR1 is SGHRS, CDR2 YFSETQ. The CDR3 loop spans 14 amino acids. These data come from a study of CD8 T cells in ankylosing spondylitis. A quantitative 5'-RACE method, one with molecular barcodes, was used to make TCR beta libraries. Each CDR3 protein gets one entry after TCRdb re-called the 5' RACE reads with MiXCR. Of 200,000 to 250,000 distinct CDR3 sequences listed, around 20% are singletons. General study points: The authors found the disease-linked clones to be CD8+ and relatively rare in peripheral blood. Characteristic, it appeared, of ankylosing spondylitis blood was a TCR beta motif of several highly homologous variants. The clones that were linked to disease were reported to be significantly enriched in matched synovial fluid samples from ankylosing spondylitis patients.

The chain recombines TRBV5-1 with TRBJ2-7; 8 bases are a match to TRBD1. The sequencing sample was made of blood, either unsorted or a sorted T cell fraction (not recorded which). The sequence came from a male donor with ankylosing spondylitis. The CDR3 spells CASSQGADLREQYF. The CDR3 bases are TGCGCCAGCAGCCAGGGGGCAGACTTGAGGGAGCAGTACTTC.